This TCR beta chain was retrieved from a study of early T cells in non-severe SARS-CoV-2 infection. Each cDNA molecule carried a unique molecular identifier. TCRdb recomputed calls from the 5' RACE reads with MiXCR, one row per CDR3 protein. The data contain about 59,000 distinct CDR3 sequences, 10% to 13% of them singletons. V lost 5 bases to trimming and J lost 4 bases; unmatched junction nucleotides: 11. The CDR3 is made up of 18 amino acids. This clonotype was counted many times. Sequenced material: whole blood. The chain links TRBV12-3 or TRBV12-4 to TRBJ2-5, with 15 bases fitting TRBD2. The receptor's source is an adult who was a healthcare worker with PCR-confirmed SARS-CoV-2 infection or an uninfected control (not recorded which). The CDR3 loop reads CASSPGLAGGRLGETQYF. CDR3 coding DNA: TGTGCCAGCAGTCCCGGACTAGCGGGGGGGCGATTGGGAGAGACCCAGTACTTC.